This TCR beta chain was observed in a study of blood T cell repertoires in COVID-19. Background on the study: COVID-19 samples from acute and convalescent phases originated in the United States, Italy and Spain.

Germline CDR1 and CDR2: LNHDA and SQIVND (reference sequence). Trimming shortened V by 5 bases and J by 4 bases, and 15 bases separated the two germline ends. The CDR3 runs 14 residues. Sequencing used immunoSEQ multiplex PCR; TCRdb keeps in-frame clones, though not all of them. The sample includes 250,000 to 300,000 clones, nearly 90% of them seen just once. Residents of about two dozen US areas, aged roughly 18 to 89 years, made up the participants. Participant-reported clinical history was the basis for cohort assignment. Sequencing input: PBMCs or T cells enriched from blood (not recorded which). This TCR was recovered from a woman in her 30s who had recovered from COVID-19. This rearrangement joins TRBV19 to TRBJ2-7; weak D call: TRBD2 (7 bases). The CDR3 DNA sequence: TGTGCCAGTAGTCAGGGCGGGGGCCTTTACGAGCAGTACTTC. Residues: CASSQGGGLYEQYF.